This TCR beta chain was sequenced during a study of blood T cell repertoires in COVID-19. About the study: Specimens from acute and convalescent COVID-19 originated in the United States, Italy and Spain. PBMCs, B-cell-depleted T cells, or T cells were the source of the cDNA or gDNA that made up the material.

The ends were cut back, 8 bases at V and 6 bases at J, with 22 bases in the middle. The CDR3 runs to 15 residues. The germline V gene has CDR1 MNHEY and CDR2 SMNVEV (reference sequence). Assay: immunoSEQ multiplex PCR; the TCRdb copy retains only in-frame clones and omits some. The sample lists 350,000 to 450,000 clones, around 90% occurring once. The chain joins TRBV27 to TRBJ1-2; a possible D gene is TRBD1 (5 bases). The sequencing input was peripheral blood. The TCR originated in a human donor in a cohort sampled during active COVID-19. Here the CDR3 reads CASRLSRDFGHGYTF. For the CDR3, the DNA is TGTGCCAGCCGACTTTCCCGGGACTTCGGTCATGGCTACACCTTC.